Presented here are 3 T cell receptor beta chains from one specimen sequenced in a study of identical twins. Each CDR3 protein is one row after TCRdb ran MiXCR on the 5' RACE reads. The sample shows 750,000 to 950,000 distinct CDR3 sequences, roughly an eighth of them seen only once. The data were also submitted as part of a second study, on yellow fever vaccine responses in identical twins.

The specimen was PBMCs. The receptors come from a woman between 18 and 29 years old in good health.

This clonotype was recorded many times. The rearrangement links TRBV5-1 to TRBJ2-2; 7 nucleotides agree with TRBD1. Germline assignment: CDR1 SGHRS and CDR2 YFSETQ. This CDR3 has 14 residues. V dropped 9 bases and J dropped 4; count of bases not matched to a gene: 9. This chain's CDR3 is CATNTGTATGELFF. Here the CDR3 DNA reads TGCGCCACCAACACCGGGACAGCCACCGGGGAGCTGTTTTTT.

This clonotype was counted many times. CDR3 in DNA: TGCGCCAGCAGCAGGGCTATAAAAGAGACCCAGTACTTC. Residues: CASSRAIKETQYF. The chain joins TRBV4-1 to TRBJ2-5; D unresolved. Trimming pared 5 bases from V and 3 bases from J, leaving 10 bases between. Germline V CDR1 and CDR2: MGHRA, YSYEKL. The CDR3 covers 13 residues.

This chain uses TRBV11-2 with TRBJ2-3; no firm D call. The germline V and J ends were trimmed by 1 base and 9 bases, with 11 bases remaining between them. This CDR3 is 13 amino acids long. The germline CDR1 and CDR2 sequences are SGHAT and FQNNGV. DNA for the CDR3: TGTGCCAGCAGCTTAGGTCCCAAACCAACGCAGTATTTT. This encodes CASSLGPKPTQYF.